The rows below give T cell receptor beta chains drawn from one sample of a study of cytotoxic CD8 clonotypes in ibrutinib-treated CLL. Sequencing was performed with immunoSEQ multiplex PCR; in TCRdb, only in-frame clones are kept and a portion is missing. The sample has some 150,000 clones; 79% are singletons. The sequencing used PBMCs, collected after 12 months of ibrutinib treatment. The source is a human donor with chronic lymphocytic leukemia. Each CDR3 is given with its conserved first and last residue. A D gene is named only where the DNA matches it firmly. A clone size is listed for some rows: how often the clone was seen (once, few, many), or a class if it is expanded.

CDR3aa	CDR3nt	len	v_gene	d_gene	abundance	j_gene
CASSRGLAANTGELFF	TGTGCCAGCAGCCGGGGACTAGCGGCGAACACCGGGGAGCTGTTTTTT	16	TRBV5-4	TRBD2	-	TRBJ2-2
CASSQSGRGGNQPQHF	TGTGCCAGCAGCCAATCCGGCAGGGGTGGCAATCAGCCCCAGCATTTT	16	TRBV16	-	-	TRBJ1-5
CASKYGGTQQFF	TGTGCCAGCAAATATGGCGGGACACAGCAGTTCTTC	12	TRBV2	-	-	TRBJ2-1
CASSQEPSGSYGGIQYF	TGCGCCAGCAGCCAAGAGCCTAGCGGGAGCTACGGTGGCATTCAGTACTTC	17	TRBV4-3	TRBD2	-	TRBJ2-4
CASSSGTSASYEQYF	TGTGCCAGCAGCTCGGGGACTAGCGCCTCCTACGAGCAGTACTTC	15	TRBV5-4	TRBD2	-	TRBJ2-7
CASSGLAGADEQFF	TGTGCCAGCTCTGGACTAGCGGGAGCGGATGAGCAGTTCTTC	14	TRBV9	TRBD2	once	TRBJ2-1
CASSPSPLYNEQFF	TGTGCCAGCAGTCCCAGTCCTCTCTACAATGAGCAGTTCTTC	14	TRBV27	-	-	TRBJ2-1
CASSQGGFRSTDTQYF	TGTGCCAGCAGCCAAGGAGGTTTCCGTTCTACAGATACGCAGTATTTT	16	TRBV7-3	-	-	TRBJ2-3
CASRKTERATDTQYF	TGTGCCAGCAGGAAGACAGAGAGAGCGACAGATACGCAGTATTTT	15	TRBV6-6	-	-	TRBJ2-3
CASSPLSGTNTGELFF	TGCGCCAGCAGCCCCCTTAGCGGGACCAACACCGGGGAGCTGTTTTTT	16	TRBV4-3	TRBD2	-	TRBJ2-2
CASSLMGLATNTGELFF	TGTGCCAGCAGCTTGATGGGACTAGCGACGAACACCGGGGAGCTGTTTTTT	17	TRBV5-6	TRBD2	-	TRBJ2-2
CSGEVSYEQYF	TGCAGTGGGGAAGTTTCCTACGAGCAGTACTTC	11	TRBV20-1	-	few	TRBJ2-7
CASNQISNQPQHF	TGTGCCAGTAACCAGATTAGCAATCAGCCCCAGCATTTT	13	TRBV19	-	few	TRBJ1-5
CASSQEQGGGTEAFF	TGTGCCAGCAGCCAAGAACAGGGAGGCGGCACTGAAGCTTTCTTT	15	TRBV4-2	-	-	TRBJ1-1
CASSLELGYNEQFF	TGCGCCAGCAGCTTGGAATTGGGTTACAATGAGCAGTTCTTC	14	TRBV5-1	-	-	TRBJ2-1
CASSPGASTDTQYF	TGTGCCAGCAGCCCGGGGGCCAGCACAGATACGCAGTATTTT	14	TRBV7-8	-	-	TRBJ2-3
CASSLDRNMNTEAFF	TGTGCCAGCAGCTTAGACAGAAACATGAACACTGAAGCTTTCTTT	15	TRBV7-9	-	-	TRBJ1-1
CASSRFGGLAVTDTQYF	TGTGCCAGCAGCCGGTTCGGGGGACTAGCGGTCACAGATACGCAGTATTTT	17	TRBV5-5	TRBD2	-	TRBJ2-3
CSVEDLGGRDSYNEQFF	TGCAGCGTTGAAGATTTGGGCGGGAGGGACTCCTACAATGAGCAGTTCTTC	17	TRBV29-1	TRBD2	-	TRBJ2-1
CASSLLGGASYEQYF	TGTGCCAGCAGCCTCCTGGGGGGGGCGTCCTACGAGCAGTACTTC	15	TRBV6-5	-	-	TRBJ2-7
CSVWGAYGYTF	TGCAGCGTGTGGGGGGCCTATGGCTACACCTTC	11	TRBV29-1	-	few	TRBJ1-2
CASSPVEGARTEAFF	TGTGCCAGCAGCCCGGTAGAGGGGGCTAGGACTGAAGCTTTCTTT	15	TRBV6-1	TRBD1	-	TRBJ1-1
CASSLKWGSGETQYF	TGTGCCAGCAGCTTAAAGTGGGGGAGCGGCGAGACCCAGTACTTC	15	TRBV7-3	-	-	TRBJ2-5